This T cell receptor beta chain was recorded in a study of graft-versus-host responses after intestinal transplantation. Study overall: Once they had received anti-thymocyte globulin induction, all recipients took tacrolimus and steroids for 2 to 4 years. Study conclusions and caveats: The presence of high graft-versus-host to host-versus-graft clonal ratios in allografts characterized patients with graft-donor T cell macrochimerism. GvH clones surfaced in recipient marrow, some emerging earlier in ileum or blood.

As to this clone: Its cognate antigen is unknown.

Here immunoSEQ multiplex PCR was the method, and the copy in TCRdb shows in-frame clones only, minus some. The profile shows some 110,000 clones, roughly 92% of them singletons. The CDR3 is 15 amino acids. Trimming pared 5 bases from V and 8 bases from J, leaving 18 bases between. The germline V gene encodes CDR1 MNHEY and CDR2 SVGAGI. Sequencing used unstimulated CD4+ T cells sorted from spleen or lymph node cells, obtained before transplant. This clonotype was obtained from a human donor who was the organ donor for an intestinal transplant. The chain carries TRBV6-5 and TRBJ1-4; D gene ambiguous. CDR3 region: CASSRSGQAGEKLFF. For the CDR3, the DNA is TGTGCCAGCAGTCGGTCCGGGCAGGCGGGGGAAAAACTGTTTTTT.